The next 20 T cell receptor beta chains were all read from a single sample in a study of T cell responses to AZD1222 COVID-19 vaccine (dated by TCRdb to about 2021). Library generation was performed with the immunoSEQ multiplex PCR assay. TCRdb carries this immuneACCESS record with in-frame sequences only. Its versions omit some clonotypes, under half of them owing to an unresolved V gene in the studies checked, with the rest unexplained. The sample table records some 120,000 clones; roughly 93% of these occur just once. The ten most abundant clones make up 2.9% of the sample. The label giving this sample's time point can be read as: baseline before first vaccination. The material was peripheral blood, obtained on day 0 of AZD1222 vaccination. The receptors here all came from an adult in good health.

The chain couples TRBV19 to TRBJ2-1; the D is unclear. The CDR3 runs to 16 residues. Germline CDR1 is LNHDA and CDR2 is SQIVND (reference sequence). V was cut by 3 bases and J by 0 bases, with 12 bases left in between. In DNA form, the CDR3 reads TGTGCCAGTAGTATCCTCAGCGAGAGCTCCTACAATGAGCAGTTCTTC. Amino acids: CASSILSESSYNEQFF.

V usage is TRBV28 and J usage is TRBJ2-6, with D uncertain. Germline CDR1 MDHEN, CDR2 SYDVKM. Trimming cost V 4 bases and J 4 bases, with 5 bases left between them. This CDR3 spans 13 amino acids. The CDR3 loop is CASSSHGANVLTF. CDR3 DNA: TGTGCCAGCAGTTCTCACGGGGCCAACGTCCTGACTTTC.

V gene TRBV30 combines with J gene TRBJ1-3; 7 nucleotides align to TRBD1. Unmatched junction bases numbered 16, after V lost 5 bases and J lost 6 bases. This CDR3 comprises 16 residues. Germline V gene sequence: CDR1 GTSNPN, CDR2 SVGIG (reference sequence). The CDR3 sequence is CAWGQELTWVENTIYF. DNA of the CDR3: TGTGCCTGGGGACAGGAGCTAACTTGGGTTGAAAACACCATATATTTT.

The sample holds one count of this clone. The gene calls are TRBV10-3 and TRBJ2-7; D is unresolved. Germline V gene data show CDR1 as ENHRY and CDR2 as SYGVKD. CDR3 size: 16 residues. V lost 6 bases to trimming and J lost 0 bases, with 18 bases between them. The CDR3 reads CAISQSIGTASYEQYF. The DNA for the CDR3 is TGTGCCATCAGCCAGAGTATAGGCACGGCCTCCTACGAGCAGTACTTC.

On this clone: Other nucleotide sequences in the sample specify the same CDR3. The V call is TRBV3-1 (or the pseudogene TRBV3-2), the J call TRBJ1-5; the D is unclear. CDR1 and CDR2 from the germline V gene are LGHDT and YNNKEL (reference sequence). Trimming took off 1 base at V and 4 bases at J, with 5 bases between the two ends. This CDR3 is built from 13 residues. For the CDR3, the DNA is TGTGCCAGCAGCCAAGTCGGAAATCAGCCCCAGCATTTT. Translated: CASSQVGNQPQHF.

The rearrangement uses TRBV24-1 and TRBJ1-1, with D possibly being TRBD1 (6 bases). CDR3 length equals 14 residues. V gave up 0 bases and J gave up 7 bases, with 11 bases separating them. Germline assignment: CDR1 KGHDR and CDR2 SFDVKD. The CDR3 nucleotides read TGTGCCACCAGTGATTTGAGGCAGGGGAATGAAGCTTTCTTT. This sequence encodes CATSDLRQGNEAFF.

The chain uses TRBV29-1 and TRBJ1-1; a weak D match, TRBD1 (6 bases). This CDR3 has 13 residues. The germline CDR1 and CDR2 sequences are SQVTM and ANQGSEA. Trimming removed 6 bases at V and 6 bases at J, with 17 bases between. CDR3 nucleotide sequence: TGCAGCGTCTCTAGGGGGAGTAACGCTGAAGCTTTCTTT. Its protein product is CSVSRGSNAEAFF.

The chain links TRBV5-4 to TRBJ1-3, with unresolved D. Trimming took 0 bases from V and 0 from J, leaving 7 bases between them. There are 15 residues in the CDR3. In germline, CDR1 is SGHNT, CDR2 YYREEE (reference sequence). The DNA for the CDR3 is TGTGCCAGCAGCTTGGACCGGGGCTCTGGAAACACCATATATTTT. This gives the protein CASSLDRGSGNTIYF. The variable domain in full, completed from reference TRBV5-4 and TRBJ1-3, reads ETGVTQSPTHLIKTRGQQVTLRCSSQSGHNTVSWYQQALGQGPQFIFQYYREEENGRGNFPPRFSGLQFPNYSSELNVNALELDDSALYLCASSLDRGSGNTIYFGEGSWLTVV.

This chain links TRBV27 with TRBJ2-2; weak D call: TRBD2 (7 bases). V dropped 3 bases and J dropped 7 bases, with 12 bases sitting between them. CDR3 length: 14 amino acids. Germline assignment: CDR1 MNHEY and CDR2 SMNVEV (reference sequence). CDR3 bases: TGTGCCAGCAGTTTTGGGGGGGCGAACGGGGAGCTGTTTTTT. This translates into CASSFGGANGELFF.

The chain joins TRBV14 to TRBJ2-1; D unresolved. The CDR3 sequence is 11 residues long. The germline CDR1 and CDR2 sequences are SGHDN and FVKESK. V lost 3 bases and J 7 bases, leaving 4 bases between the germline ends. The CDR3 DNA follows: TGTGCCAGCAGCCAGGGGAATGAGCAGTTCTTC. Translating gives CASSQGNEQFF.

The chain employs TRBV6-1 and TRBJ1-4; D perhaps matches TRBD1 (5 bases). Trimming took 2 bases from V and 5 from J, leaving 12 bases between them. The CDR3 consists of 15 residues. Germline CDR1 MNHNS, CDR2 SASEGT. CDR3 protein: CASSERPGLNEKLFF. The CDR3, as DNA: TGTGCCAGCAGTGAACGCCCAGGGTTGAATGAAAAACTGTTTTTT.

This rearrangement joins TRBV30 to TRBJ1-2; D gene ambiguous. Deletions cut 0 bases from V and 4 bases from J, with 12 bases between. Germline-derived CDR1 and CDR2 are GTSNPN and SVGIG (reference sequence). The CDR3 is 14 residues long. This chain's CDR3 is CAWSVAGGVYGYTF. CDR3 in DNA: TGTGCCTGGAGTGTTGCGGGTGGCGTCTATGGCTACACCTTC.

The rearrangement uses TRBV13 and TRBJ2-7; D perhaps matches TRBD1 (5 bases). The CDR3 loop spans 17 amino acids. Trimming removed 6 bases from V and 3 bases from J, with 24 bases in between. Germline V gene lookup returns CDR1 PRHDT and CDR2 FYEKMQ (reference sequence). This chain's CDR3 is CASSLLFGAGEVYEQYF. CDR3 nucleotides: TGTGCCAGCAGTCTTCTATTTGGGGCAGGAGAGGTCTACGAGCAGTACTTC. The whole variable domain, remainder taken from reference TRBV13 and TRBJ2-7, is AAGVIQSPRHLIKEKRETATLKCYPIPRHDTVYWYQQGPGQDPQFLISFYEKMQSDKGSIPDRFSAQQFSDYHSELNMSSLELGDSALYFCASSLLFGAGEVYEQYFGPGTRLTVT.

V and J are TRBV6-1 and TRBJ2-3, with TRBD2 matching over 7 bases. This CDR3 is 15 amino acids long. Germline V CDR1 and CDR2: MNHNS, SASEGT. Germline trimming cut 0 bases from V and 0 bases from J; bases unmatched to any gene: 0. The CDR3 loop is CASSEASGSTDTQYF. The CDR3 coding sequence is TGTGCCAGCAGTGAAGCTAGCGGGAGCACAGATACGCAGTATTTT.

CDR3 sequence: CASSLQDIYTEAFF. The CDR3 DNA sequence: TGCGCCAGCAGCTTACAGGACATATACACTGAAGCTTTCTTT. This chain uses TRBV5-1 with TRBJ1-1; D is perhaps TRBD1 (5 bases). This CDR3 comprises 14 residues. The V end was cut by 2 bases, the J end by 3 bases, with 11 bases between. Per germline, CDR1 SGHRS and CDR2 YFSETQ. The full variable domain, completed using reference TRBV5-1 and TRBJ1-1, is KAGVTQTPRYLIKTRGQQVTLSCSPISGHRSVSWYQQTPGQGLQFLFEYFSETQRNKGNFPGRFSGRQFSNSRSEMNVSTLELGDSALYLCASSLQDIYTEAFFGQGTRLTVV.

This chain links TRBV5-4 with TRBJ2-5, with D hard to call. CDR1 is SGHNT, CDR2 YYREEE, per germline (reference sequence). The CDR3 has 14 residues. V shed 3 bases and J shed 1 base, with 10 bases lying between them. The CDR3 DNA reads as TGTGCCAGCAGCTCCCGGGTCCTCCAAGAGACCCAGTACTTC. Translation gives CASSSRVLQETQYF.

This sequence joins TRBV5-1 and TRBJ2-7, with D possibly called TRBD1 or TRBD2 (5 bases each). Germline CDR1 reads SGHRS; CDR2 reads YFSETQ. The length of the CDR3 is 12 residues. V was pared by 4 bases and J by 4 bases, with 9 bases between. The CDR3 DNA is TGCGCCAGCAGCCTCGAGGGGTACGAGCAGTACTTC. It yields the protein CASSLEGYEQYF.

The chain recombines TRBV6-6 with TRBJ1-4; D uncertain. The CDR3 totals 15 residues. V dropped 6 bases and J dropped 0 bases, with 11 bases sitting between them. Looked up from germline, CDR1 is MNHNY and CDR2 is SVGAGI (reference sequence). The CDR3 sequence is CASSPMDATNEKLFF. The DNA for the CDR3 is TGTGCCAGCAGCCCAATGGATGCAACTAATGAAAAACTGTTTTTT.

The chain joins TRBV5-1 to TRBJ1-5, with TRBD1 as a possible D gene (6 bases). The V gene's germline CDR1 is SGHRS and CDR2 YFSETQ. Trimming removed 0 bases from V and 7 bases from J, with 11 bases in between. CDR3 length: 14 amino acids. The CDR3 DNA reads TGCGCCAGCAGCTTGGGAGAGGGGGGGCAGCCCCAGCATTTT. Protein product: CASSLGEGGQPQHF.

The J gene is TRBJ1-6, the V gene TRBV6-1; no reliable D call. CDR3 length: 15 residues. Germline CDR1 MNHNS, CDR2 SASEGT. The germline V and J ends were trimmed by 0 bases and 7 bases, with 10 bases remaining between them. CDR3 in DNA: TGTGCCAGCAGTGAAGCCGCCCCGAGCAATTCACCCCTCCACTTT. It encodes CASSEAAPSNSPLHF.